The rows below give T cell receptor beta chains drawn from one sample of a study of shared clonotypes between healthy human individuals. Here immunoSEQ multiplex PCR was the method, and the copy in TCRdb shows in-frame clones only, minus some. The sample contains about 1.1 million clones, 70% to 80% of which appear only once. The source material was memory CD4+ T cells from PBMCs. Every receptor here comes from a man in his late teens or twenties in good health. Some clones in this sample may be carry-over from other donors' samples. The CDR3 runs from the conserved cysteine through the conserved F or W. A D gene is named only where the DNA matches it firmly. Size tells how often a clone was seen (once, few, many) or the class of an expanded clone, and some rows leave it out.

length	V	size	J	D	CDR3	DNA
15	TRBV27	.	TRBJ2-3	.	CASGRRDPRADTQYF	TGTGCCAGCGGGAGGAGGGATCCCCGAGCAGATACGCAGTATTTT
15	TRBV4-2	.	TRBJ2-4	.	CASSQEDYAKNIQYF	TGTGCCAGCAGCCAAGAGGACTATGCCAAAAACATTCAGTACTTC
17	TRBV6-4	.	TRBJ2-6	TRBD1	CASSRDRASSGANVLTF	TGTGCCAGCAGCCGGGACAGGGCTTCTTCTGGGGCCAACGTCCTGACTTTC
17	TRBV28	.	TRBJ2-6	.	CASSPKWGAAGANVLTF	TGTGCCAGCAGTCCAAAATGGGGGGCGGCTGGGGCCAACGTCCTGACTTTC
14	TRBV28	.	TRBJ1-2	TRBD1	CASSPTGAGYGYTF	TGTGCCAGCAGTCCGACAGGGGCGGGGTATGGCTACACCTTC
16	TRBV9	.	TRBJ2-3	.	CASSPLGTGTTDTQYF	TGTGCCAGCAGCCCCCTGGGGACGGGGACCACAGATACGCAGTATTTT
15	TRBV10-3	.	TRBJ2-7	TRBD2	CAIRGTSGSLDEQYF	TGTGCCATCAGAGGGACTAGCGGGAGTTTGGACGAGCAGTACTTC
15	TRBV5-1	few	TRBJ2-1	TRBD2	CASSLGLAANNEQFF	TGCGCCAGCAGCTTGGGACTAGCGGCTAACAATGAGCAGTTCTTC
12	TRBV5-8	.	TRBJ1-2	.	CASSLRSYGYTF	TGTGCCAGCAGCTTAAGGTCCTATGGCTACACCTTC
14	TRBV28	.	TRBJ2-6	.	CASSNRPGANVLTF	TGTGCCAGCAGTAACAGGCCTGGGGCCAACGTCCTGACTTTC
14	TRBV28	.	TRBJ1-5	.	CASSLLSLGQPQHF	TGTGCCAGCAGTTTATTAAGTCTGGGACAGCCCCAGCATTTT
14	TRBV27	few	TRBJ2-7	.	CASSLSGYTYEQYF	TGTGCCAGCAGTTTATCAGGTTACACCTACGAGCAGTACTTC
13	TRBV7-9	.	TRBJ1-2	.	CASSLTRTGGYTF	TGTGCCAGCAGCTTAACCCGGACGGGAGGCTACACCTTC
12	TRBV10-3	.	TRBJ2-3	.	CAISEGTDTQYF	TGTGCCATCAGTGAAGGCACAGATACGCAGTATTTT
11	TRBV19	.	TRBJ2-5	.	CASSMRETQYF	TGTGCCAGTAGTATGCGAGAGACCCAGTACTTC
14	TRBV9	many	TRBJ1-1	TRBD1	CASSGTGVNTEAFF	TGTGCCAGCAGCGGAACAGGGGTAAACACTGAAGCTTTCTTT
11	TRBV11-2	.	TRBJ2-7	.	CASSLRVLWYF	TGTGCCAGCAGCTTACGGGTTCTCTGGTACTTC
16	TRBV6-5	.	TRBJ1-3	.	CASSSRGANSGNTIYF	TGTGCCAGCAGTTCAAGAGGGGCCAACTCTGGAAACACCATATATTTT
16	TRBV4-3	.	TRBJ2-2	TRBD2	CASSQGTSGYTGELFF	TGCGCCAGCAGCCAAGGGACTAGTGGTTACACCGGGGAGCTGTTTTTT
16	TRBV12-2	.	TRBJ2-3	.	CASRFRQREPADTQYF	TGTGCAAGTCGCTTCCGACAGCGGGAGCCGGCAGATACGCAGTATTTT
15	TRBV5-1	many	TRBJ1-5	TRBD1	CASSDGQARNQPQHF	TGCGCCAGCAGCGACGGACAGGCCCGAAATCAGCCCCAGCATTTT
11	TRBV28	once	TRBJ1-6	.	CASIGDSPLHF	TGTGCCAGCATTGGGGATTCACCCCTCCACTTT
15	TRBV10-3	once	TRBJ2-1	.	CAIMGHNEPNNEQFF	TGTGCCATCATGGGACATAACGAGCCCAACAATGAGCAGTTCTTC
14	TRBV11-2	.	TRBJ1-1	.	CASSSPREGTEAFF	TGTGCCAGCAGTTCCCCCCGGGAGGGCACTGAAGCTTTCTTT
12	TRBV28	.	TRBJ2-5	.	CASSLDSQTQYF	TGTGCCAGCAGTTTAGACAGCCAGACCCAGTACTTC
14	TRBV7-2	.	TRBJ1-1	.	CASSYRDTYTEAFF	TGTGCCAGCAGCTACCGGGACACGTACACTGAAGCTTTCTTT
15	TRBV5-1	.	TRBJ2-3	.	CASSSTGGDTDTQYF	TGCGCCAGCAGCTCAACAGGGGGGGACACAGATACGCAGTATTTT
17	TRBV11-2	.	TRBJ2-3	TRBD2	CASSPLSGRAGADTQYF	TGTGCCAGCAGCCCCCTCAGCGGGAGGGCCGGGGCAGATACGCAGTATTTT
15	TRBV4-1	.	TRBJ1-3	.	CASSQAAHSGNTIYF	TGCGCCAGCAGCCAAGCTGCACACTCTGGAAACACCATATATTTT
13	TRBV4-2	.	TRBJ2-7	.	CASSQVEAYEQYF	TGTGCCAGCAGCCAAGTCGAGGCCTACGAGCAGTACTTC
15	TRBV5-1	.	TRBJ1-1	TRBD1	CASSWTGAVYTEAFF	TGCGCCAGCAGCTGGACAGGGGCCGTGTACACTGAAGCTTTCTTT
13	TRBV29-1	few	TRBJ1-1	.	CSVDRVLNTEAFF	TGCAGCGTTGATAGGGTTTTGAACACTGAAGCTTTCTTT
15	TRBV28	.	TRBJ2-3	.	CASSFIRTFTDTQYF	TGTGCCAGCAGTTTCATCCGGACCTTCACAGATACGCAGTATTTT
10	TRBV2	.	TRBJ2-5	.	CASRRETQYF	TGTGCCTCCCGGCGGGAGACCCAGTACTTC
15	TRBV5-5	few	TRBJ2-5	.	CASSYPGGGGETQYF	TGTGCCAGCAGCTACCCTGGCGGGGGCGGGGAGACCCAGTACTTC
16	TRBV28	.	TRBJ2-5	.	CASSKGGAKGKETQYF	TGTGCCAGCAGCAAAGGGGGGGCTAAGGGGAAAGAGACCCAGTACTTC
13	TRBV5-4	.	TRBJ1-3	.	CASSVEVEDTIYF	TGTGCCAGCAGTGTGGAGGTTGAGGACACCATATATTTT
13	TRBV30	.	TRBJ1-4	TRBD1	CAYSTGTNEKLFF	TGTGCCTACTCGACAGGGACTAATGAAAAACTGTTTTTT
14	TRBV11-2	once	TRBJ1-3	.	CASSLIRGGNTIYF	TGTGCCAGCAGCTTGATCAGGGGAGGAAACACCATATATTTT
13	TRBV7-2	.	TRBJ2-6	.	CASTISGANVLTF	TGTGCCAGCACCATCTCTGGGGCCAACGTCCTGACTTTC
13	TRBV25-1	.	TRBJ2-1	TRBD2	CADSFGTTCEQFF	TGTGCCGACTCTTTCGGGACTACATGTGAGCAGTTCTTC
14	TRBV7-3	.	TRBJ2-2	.	CASRQGRDAGELFF	TGTGCCAGCAGGCAGGGACGGGACGCCGGGGAGCTGTTTTTT
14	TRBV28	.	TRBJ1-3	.	CASSPGGSGNTIYF	TGTGCCAGCAGTCCGGGGGGCTCTGGAAACACCATATATTTT